These 24 T cell receptor beta chains were sequenced from one sample in a study of PD-1 blockade in mismatch repair-deficient tumors. Assay used: immunoSEQ multiplex PCR; TCRdb lists only in-frame clones, some missing. The repertoire holds approximately 22,000 clones, with roughly four fifths as singletons. The sequencing used peripheral blood, collected 2 weeks after starting pembrolizumab. The source is an adult with mismatch repair-deficient cancer.

V gene TRBV11-2 combines with J gene TRBJ2-3, with D perhaps matching TRBD1 (6 bases). The CDR3 has 17 amino acids. Per germline, CDR1 SGHAT and CDR2 FQNNGV. The V end lost 1 base, the J end lost 3 bases, and 17 bases lay between the germline ends. CDR3: CASSLVGQGWITDTQYF. CDR3 DNA: TGTGCCAGCAGCTTAGTGGGGCAGGGGTGGATTACAGATACGCAGTATTTT.

The rearrangement joins TRBV25-1 to TRBJ1-1; 9 bases are a match to TRBD1. The CDR3 contains 15 residues. The trim removed 4 bases at V and 5 bases at J, leaving 8 bases unmatched. Germline assignment: CDR1 MGHDK and CDR2 SYGVNS. The DNA of the CDR3 is TGTGCCAGCAGTGCCCTGGGACAGGGTATAACTGAAGCTTTCTTT. Amino acid sequence: CASSALGQGITEAFF. The entire variable domain, with the rest obtained from reference TRBV25-1 and TRBJ1-1, is as follows: EADIYQTPRYLVIGTGKKITLECSQTMGHDKMYWYQQDPGMELHLIHYSYGVNSTEKGDLSSESTVSRIRTEHFPLTLESARPSHTSQYLCASSALGQGITEAFFGQGTRLTVV.

This clone was seen only a few times. Distinct nucleotide sequences in the sample also encode this CDR3. V gene TRBV10-3 combines with J gene TRBJ2-7; a weak D match, TRBD1 (6 bases). The germline CDR1 and CDR2 sequences are ENHRY and SYGVKD. Trimming took off 8 bases at V and 2 bases at J, with 10 bases between the two ends. The length of the CDR3 is 12 residues. The CDR3: CAIGGQTYEQYF. The CDR3 region has the DNA TGTGCCATCGGAGGACAGACCTACGAGCAGTACTTC.

The genes are TRBV4-1 and TRBJ1-1, with D maybe TRBD1 (5 bases). The V end was cut by 1 base, the J end by 6 bases, with 12 bases between. Germline V gives CDR1 MGHRA, CDR2 YSYEKL. This CDR3 contains 14 residues. CDR3 DNA: TGCGCCAGCAGCCAAGGAGAACTGGGGGCTGAAGCTTTCTTT. Amino acid sequence: CASSQGELGAEAFF.

In its sample, this clone was seen once. This sequence joins TRBV30 and TRBJ1-1; D unclear. With 3 bases removed from V and 6 bases from J, the gap between germline ends came to 11 bases. Germline V gene lookup returns CDR1 GTSNPN and CDR2 SVGIG (reference sequence). The length of the CDR3 is 12 residues. The CDR3: CAWSLRISEAFF. The DNA of the CDR3 is TGTGCCTGGAGCCTTCGAATTTCTGAAGCTTTCTTT.

This clone was observed a single time. This chain links TRBV6-6 with TRBJ1-1, with D possibly TRBD1 on 5 matching bases. The CDR3 covers 13 residues. Germline CDR1 is MNHNY and CDR2 is SVGAGI (reference sequence). V lost 4 bases and J lost 6, with 12 bases in between. The CDR3 loop reads CASSLQPGSEAFF. For the CDR3, the DNA is TGTGCCAGCAGTTTGCAACCAGGGTCTGAAGCTTTCTTT.

This rearrangement joins TRBV19 to TRBJ2-1; 8 positions agree with TRBD2. V gave up 11 bases and J gave up 7 bases; unmatched junction bases: 10. CDR3 length: 13 residues. The germline V gene encodes CDR1 LNHDA and CDR2 SQIVND (reference sequence). The CDR3 coding sequence is TGTGCCGCCAGAGCGGGAGTTGGGAATGAGCAGTTCTTC. Residues: CAARAGVGNEQFF. The variable domain in full, with the rest retrieved from reference TRBV19 and TRBJ2-1, is DGGITQSPKYLFRKEGQNVTLSCEQNLNHDAMYWYRQDPGQGLRLIYYSQIVNDFQKGDIAEGYSVSREKKESFPLTVTSAQKNPTAFYLCAARAGVGNEQFFGPGTRLTVL.

This clone appeared once. The rearrangement joins TRBV6-4 to TRBJ2-5, with TRBD1 identical over 9 bases. J was trimmed by 4 bases and V by 2 bases; bases with no gene match: 11. Germline lookup yields CDR1 MRHNA and CDR2 SNTAGT. The CDR3 runs to 17 residues. For the CDR3, the DNA is TGTGCCAGCAGTGACGGACAGGGGAGGGTTTCACCAGAGACCCAGTACTTC. This translates into CASSDGQGRVSPETQYF.

The rearrangement uses TRBV7-2 and TRBJ1-1, with D tentatively TRBD1 (5 bases). This CDR3 is 13 amino acids long. V lost 5 bases and J lost 8, with 15 bases in between. CDR1 and CDR2 from the germline V gene are SGHTA and FQGNSA. The CDR3 DNA follows: TGTGCCAGCAGCCCCCCCCAGGGAATCGAAGCTTTCTTT. Its translation: CASSPPQGIEAFF.

The J gene is TRBJ2-5, the V gene TRBV7-9; maybe TRBD2 (5 bases). V was pared by 3 bases and J by 4 bases, with 12 bases between. The V gene's germline CDR1 is SEHNR and CDR2 FQNEAQ (reference sequence). This CDR3 has 14 residues. CDR3 protein: CASSFSVGGETQYF. For the CDR3, the DNA is TGTGCCAGCAGCTTTTCAGTCGGAGGAGAGACCCAGTACTTC. Full variable domain (rest looked up from reference TRBV7-9 and TRBJ2-5): DTGVSQNPRHKITKRGQNVTFRCDPISEHNRLYWYRQTLGQGPEFLTYFQNEAQLEKSRLLSDRFSAERPKGSFSTLEIQRTEQGDSAMYLCASSFSVGGETQYFGPGTRLLVL.

This chain links TRBV9 with TRBJ2-1; 10 bases map to TRBD1. V was pared by 3 bases and J by 4 bases, with 7 bases of the junction left unmatched. The CDR3 spans 16 residues. Germline V gives CDR1 SGDLS, CDR2 YYNGEE. The CDR3 loop reads CASSEGDRGIYNEQFF. In DNA form, the CDR3 reads TGTGCCAGCAGCGAGGGGGACAGGGGAATTTACAATGAGCAGTTCTTC.

The gene calls are TRBV10-2 and TRBJ2-5; 7 positions match TRBD2. Trimming at V came to 3 bases and at J to 11 bases, leaving 12 bases not matched to a gene. CDR1 is WSHSY, CDR2 SAAADI, per germline. CDR3 size: 14 residues. In DNA, the CDR3 is TGCGCCAGCAGTGATAGGCGGGAGAGACGGGAGCAGTACTTC. Amino acid sequence: CASSDRRERREQYF.

In its sample, this clone is medium-sized. This chain links TRBV27 with TRBJ2-2, with no clear D. There are 15 residues in the CDR3. Between the trimmed V and J ends, which lost 0 bases and 0 bases, there was a span of 5 bases. Germline-derived CDR1 and CDR2 are MNHEY and SMNVEV (reference sequence). In DNA, the CDR3 is TGTGCCAGCAGTTTATCATGGGCGAACACCGGGGAGCTGTTTTTT. This encodes CASSLSWANTGELFF.

The chain joins TRBV7-2 to TRBJ2-7, with D maybe TRBD2 (6 bases). The CDR3 covers 14 residues. The V and J ends lost 5 bases and 2 bases respectively, with 13 bases between them. Germline values: CDR1 SGHTA, CDR2 FQGNSA. Written as DNA, the CDR3 is TGTGCCAGCAGCCCCAGGGAGCGGGCCTACGAGCAGTACTTC. Protein product: CASSPRERAYEQYF.

This chain joins TRBV7-2 and TRBJ2-3, with TRBD2 identical over 10 bases. Germline V CDR1 and CDR2: SGHTA, FQGNSA. The V gene end was trimmed by 5 bases and the J gene end by 4 bases; junction bases not matched to a gene: 6. The CDR3 contains 15 residues. The CDR3 nucleotides read TGTGCCAGCAGCACGAGCGGGAGGGCCTCAGATACGCAGTATTTT. Translating it yields CASSTSGRASDTQYF.

V is TRBV18 and J is TRBJ1-5, with D tentatively TRBD1 (5 bases). V was cut by 5 bases and J by 1 base, with 12 bases left in between. The CDR3 covers 15 residues. Germline V gene sequence: CDR1 KGHSH, CDR2 LQKENI. The CDR3 is CASSATRDSNQPQHF. For the CDR3, the DNA is TGTGCCAGCTCAGCCACCCGGGACAGCAATCAGCCCCAGCATTTT.

This clone was seen a single time. The chain employs TRBV14 and TRBJ1-2; 7 bases match TRBD1. V gave up 0 bases and J gave up 4 bases; unmatched junction bases: 11. CDR1 is SGHDN, CDR2 FVKESK, per germline. This CDR3 is 17 amino acids long. The CDR3 sequence is CASSQENRGSWTYGYTF. In DNA, the CDR3 is TGTGCCAGCAGCCAAGAGAACAGGGGAAGTTGGACCTATGGCTACACCTTC.

The chain couples TRBV30 to TRBJ2-5; D call uncertain. Per the germline V gene, CDR1 is GTSNPN and CDR2 is SVGIG (reference sequence). The CDR3 extends over 14 amino acids. Trimming pared 0 bases from V and 1 base from J, leaving 9 bases between. The chain's CDR3 is CAWSVMVLQETQYF. The DNA for the CDR3 is TGTGCCTGGAGTGTTATGGTCCTCCAAGAGACCCAGTACTTC.

In this sample, this clone turned up a few times. The chain employs TRBV10-3 and TRBJ2-7, with unresolved D. The length of the CDR3 is 13 residues. Germline assignment: CDR1 ENHRY and CDR2 SYGVKD. V lost 4 bases and J lost 3, with 10 bases in between. The CDR3 nucleotides read TGTGCCATCAGTGTAAAGGATTTCTACGAGCAGTACTTC. It is translated as CAISVKDFYEQYF.

The V and J genes are TRBV27 and TRBJ1-5, with TRBD1 as a possible D gene (5 bases). The CDR3 sequence is 16 residues long. Per germline, CDR1 MNHEY and CDR2 SMNVEV (reference sequence). V gave up 6 bases and J gave up 3 bases, with 18 bases separating them. The CDR3 DNA reads TGTGCCAGCAGGGCTTTAGGGACCTCCTACAATCAGCCCCAGCATTTT. It yields the protein CASRALGTSYNQPQHF.

V gene TRBV19 combines with J gene TRBJ2-1; 10 bases map to TRBD2. V shed 3 bases and J 3 bases; nucleotides not matched to a gene: 11. CDR3 length: 18 amino acids. CDR1 is LNHDA, CDR2 SQIVND, per germline (reference sequence). The CDR3 coding sequence is TGTGCCAGTAGTATGATGCCCAGACTAGCGGGCAGCTACAATGAGCAGTTCTTC. Protein: CASSMMPRLAGSYNEQFF.

V gene TRBV10-3 combines with J gene TRBJ1-2; 7 bases align to TRBD1. Germline CDR1 and CDR2: ENHRY and SYGVKD. J gave up 0 bases and V 3 bases, and 1 base lay outside the gene matches. This CDR3 has 14 amino acids. Here the CDR3 reads CAISEGTANYGYTF. CDR3 nucleotide sequence: TGTGCCATCAGTGAAGGGACAGCTAACTATGGCTACACCTTC.

The rearrangement joins TRBV10-3 to TRBJ2-5, with 8 bases lining up with TRBD2. V was pared by 3 bases and J by 5 bases, with 8 bases of the junction left unmatched. Germline V gene data show CDR1 as ENHRY and CDR2 as SYGVKD. The CDR3 sequence is 15 residues long. CDR3 in DNA: TGTGCCATCAGTGAACGAGCGGGAGTAATGGAGACCCAGTACTTC. Its protein is CAISERAGVMETQYF.

The gene calls are TRBV19 and TRBJ1-1, with 10 positions matching TRBD1. The CDR3 loop spans 14 amino acids. CDR1 is LNHDA and CDR2 is SQIVND in the germline V gene (reference sequence). V shed 6 bases, J shed 9 bases, and the junction held 10 bases outside the gene matches. The DNA for the CDR3 is TGTGCCAGTAGCCAACAGACAGGGGGCGGAAAAGCTTTCTTT. Protein sequence: CASSQQTGGGKAFF.